A selection of T cell receptor beta chains follows, all from one sample in a study of T cells after yellow fever vaccination. Each CDR3 protein gets one entry after TCRdb re-called the 5' RACE reads with MiXCR. The repertoire holds about 260,000 distinct CDR3 sequences, with about an eighth as singletons. The sample consisted of CD4+ T cells sorted from PBMCs, taken 45 days after the yellow fever booster vaccination. These receptors originate from a man aged 25 to 45 who received the YFV17D yellow fever vaccine. CDR3s include the opening cysteine and the closing phenylalanine or tryptophan. A D gene is named only where the DNA matches it firmly. Expanded clones get a size class; other rows say once, few or many, or leave the size out.

TRBD2 | TRBJ2-3 | TRBV2 | - | CASSLLADGADTQYF | TGTGCCAGCAGTCTCCTAGCGGACGGAGCAGATACGCAGTATTTT
TRBD1 | TRBJ1-3 | TRBV12-3/TRBV12-4 | - | CASSAGTVRGNTIYF | TGTGCCAGCAGTGCGGGGACAGTTAGAGGAAACACCATATATTTT
- | TRBJ1-5 | TRBV27 | - | CASRPGVLQQPQHF | TGTGCCAGCAGACCGGGGGTCCTCCAACAGCCCCAGCATTTT
- | TRBJ2-1 | TRBV28 | few | CASSVPLYNEQFF | TGTGCCAGCAGTGTACCACTCTACAATGAGCAGTTCTTC
- | TRBJ2-1 | TRBV7-2 | - | CASSLDHYYNEQFF | TGTGCCAGCAGCCTAGACCATTACTACAATGAGCAGTTCTTC
- | TRBJ2-3 | TRBV11-2 | few | CASSFPINPLRTDTQYF | TGTGCCAGCAGCTTCCCCATTAACCCCTTGCGCACAGATACGCAGTATTTT
TRBD2 | TRBJ2-7 | TRBV2 | few | CASSRHRGEGYEQYF | TGTGCCAGCAGTCGCCACCGGGGGGAGGGGTACGAGCAGTACTTC
TRBD2 | TRBJ2-6 | TRBV12-3/TRBV12-4 | few | CASSLWGGTGANVLTF | TGTGCCAGCAGTTTATGGGGGGGGACTGGGGCCAACGTCCTGACTTTC
TRBD2 | TRBJ2-7 | TRBV18 | few | CASSPLAGGTSYEQYF | TGTGCCAGCTCACCTTTGGCGGGAGGGACCTCCTACGAGCAGTACTTC
TRBD2 | TRBJ2-3 | TRBV5-1 | - | CASSATSGFTDTQYF | TGCGCCAGCAGCGCCACTAGCGGTTTCACAGATACGCAGTATTTT
- | TRBJ1-2 | TRBV4-3 | - | CASSQDSRDGYTF | TGCGCCAGCAGCCAAGATTCCCGGGACGGCTACACCTTC
- | TRBJ1-1 | TRBV30 | - | CAWSFGGIEAFF | TGTGCCTGGAGTTTTGGCGGTATTGAAGCTTTCTTT
- | TRBJ2-3 | TRBV20-1 | few | CSAVPPSTDTQYF | TGCAGTGCTGTCCCCCCAAGCACAGATACGCAGTATTTT
- | TRBJ2-2 | TRBV20-1 | - | CSAMGNGDTGELFF | TGCAGTGCTATGGGGAATGGGGACACCGGGGAGCTGTTTTTT
TRBD2 | TRBJ2-1 | TRBV7-2 | few | CASSLGGGRETDEQFF | TGTGCCAGCAGCTTAGGGGGGGGGAGGGAGACCGATGAGCAGTTCTTC
- | TRBJ2-2 | TRBV29-1 | - | CSVDVGQTGELFF | TGCAGCGTTGATGTGGGGCAAACCGGGGAGCTGTTTTTT
- | TRBJ2-1 | TRBV6-5 | - | CASSYSSGDSYNEQFF | TGTGCCAGCAGTTACTCGAGTGGGGACTCGTACAATGAGCAGTTCTTC
TRBD2 | TRBJ2-7 | TRBV6-5 | few | CASSYLRASGSYEQYF | TGTGCCAGCAGTTATTTACGGGCTAGCGGGTCCTACGAGCAGTACTTC
- | TRBJ2-6 | TRBV15 | few | CATSSGTRGGANVLTF | TGTGCCACCAGCTCGGGAACTAGGGGCGGGGCCAACGTCCTGACTTTC
- | TRBJ2-1 | TRBV20-1 | - | CSAPLVGSSYNEQFF | TGCAGTGCCCCTCTGGTTGGAAGCTCCTACAATGAGCAGTTCTTC
- | TRBJ1-1 | TRBV10-3 | few | CAISDDRGGTEAFF | TGTGCCATCAGTGACGATAGGGGGGGCACTGAAGCTTTCTTT
TRBD1 | TRBJ2-3 | TRBV20-1 | few | CSRPGQSTDTQYF | TGCAGCCGTCCGGGACAGAGCACAGATACGCAGTATTTT
- | TRBJ1-5 | TRBV7-2 | - | CASSLAITGSSQPQHF | TGTGCCAGCAGCTTAGCTATTACGGGCTCGTCACAGCCCCAGCATTTT
TRBD2 | TRBJ2-1 | TRBV6-1 | few | CASRLTSGRGNEQFF | TGTGCCAGCCGGTTGACTAGCGGGAGGGGTAATGAGCAGTTCTTC
TRBD2 | TRBJ2-1 | TRBV7-3 | - | CASSPRRGVHNEQFF | TGTGCCAGCAGCCCGAGACGGGGGGTCCACAATGAGCAGTTCTTC
- | TRBJ2-7 | TRBV6-2/TRBV6-3 | - | CASSRTTGQSKQYF | TGTGCCAGCAGTCGTACGACAGGACAGTCCAAGCAGTACTTC
- | TRBJ1-1 | TRBV20-1 | - | CSARATPYRNTEAFF | TGCAGTGCTAGAGCGACACCATACAGAAACACTGAAGCTTTCTTT
TRBD2 | TRBJ2-7 | TRBV3-1 | - | CASSQDTVLAGGGEQYF | TGTGCCAGCAGCCAAGATACTGTTCTAGCGGGAGGTGGGGAGCAGTACTTC
TRBD2 | TRBJ2-3 | TRBV7-9 | - | CASSPLAVTDTQYF | TGTGCCAGCAGCCCACTAGCGGTCACAGATACGCAGTATTTT
TRBD1 | TRBJ1-2 | TRBV7-9 | - | CASSPWEGQNGYTF | TGTGCCAGCAGTCCCTGGGAGGGACAGAATGGCTACACCTTC
TRBD1 | TRBJ2-7 | TRBV6-2/TRBV6-3 | few | CASRRRTGETYEQYF | TGTGCCAGCAGGCGACGGACAGGGGAAACCTACGAGCAGTACTTC
TRBD2 | TRBJ2-5 | TRBV6-2/TRBV6-3 | few | CASSQLAAKETQYF | TGTGCCAGCTCCCAACTAGCGGCCAAAGAGACCCAGTACTTC
- | TRBJ2-3 | TRBV11-2 | few | CASSGPRTDTQYF | TGTGCCAGCAGCGGGCCTCGTACAGATACGCAGTATTTT
TRBD2 | TRBJ2-2 | TRBV4-2 | few | CASSQDKKRDYTGELFF | TGTGCCAGCAGCCAAGACAAGAAGCGGGATTATACCGGGGAGCTGTTTTTT
- | TRBJ2-5 | TRBV7-9 | - | CASSPRHGLGQETQYF | TGTGCCAGCAGCCCGAGGCATGGTTTGGGGCAAGAGACCCAGTACTTC
- | TRBJ2-7 | TRBV5-6 | few | CASSLRDYEQYF | TGTGCCAGCAGCTTACGGGATTACGAGCAGTACTTC
- | TRBJ2-7 | TRBV5-6 | - | CASLAISGVSSDEQYF | TGTGCCAGTCTAGCCATTAGTGGGGTAAGTTCCGACGAGCAGTACTTC
- | TRBJ2-3 | TRBV6-1 | - | CASSGGLGPTDTQYF | TGTGCCAGCAGTGGAGGGTTGGGGCCCACAGATACGCAGTATTTT
TRBD2 | TRBJ2-1 | TRBV5-1 | - | CASSGLAGGLYNEQFF | TGCGCCAGCAGCGGCCTAGCGGGAGGGTTATACAATGAGCAGTTCTTC
- | TRBJ2-3 | TRBV11-2 | - | CASSRVGPTDTQYF | TGTGCCAGCAGTCGCGTGGGGCCGACGGATACGCAGTATTTT
TRBD2 | TRBJ2-3 | TRBV12-3/TRBV12-4 | - | CASSLPAGGTGDTQYF | TGTGCCAGCAGTTTGCCAGCGGGAGGCACGGGAGATACGCAGTATTTT
TRBD1 | TRBJ2-5 | TRBV15 | - | CATSRVPGGTGFGRETQYF | TGTGCCACCAGCAGAGTCCCAGGAGGGACAGGGTTTGGGAGAGAGACCCAGTACTTC
- | TRBJ2-1 | TRBV7-2 | few | CASSSRTGRYNEQFF | TGTGCCAGCAGCTCCCGGACTGGGAGATACAATGAGCAGTTCTTC
- | TRBJ2-5 | TRBV4-3 | many | CASSQEPPRWGTPESQYF | TGCGCCAGCAGCCAAGAACCCCCGAGGTGGGGGACTCCAGAATCCCAGTACTTC
- | TRBJ2-7 | TRBV7-9 | few | CASSSTGIPYEQYF | TGTGCCAGCAGCTCTACTGGTATTCCCTACGAGCAGTACTTC
- | TRBJ1-2 | TRBV20-1 | few | CSARDTDTGFYGYTF | TGCAGTGCTAGAGATACCGACACAGGATTCTATGGCTACACCTTC
- | TRBJ2-7 | TRBV5-1 | few | CASNLGGGQYEQYF | TGCGCCAGCAACCTCGGAGGCGGACAGTACGAGCAGTACTTC
TRBD2 | TRBJ2-1 | TRBV5-1 | few | CASSPAGVGDEQFF | TGCGCCAGCAGTCCAGCGGGAGTTGGCGATGAGCAGTTCTTC
- | TRBJ1-2 | TRBV5-1 | - | CASSESFGDGYGYTF | TGCGCCAGCAGCGAGTCCTTCGGGGACGGCTATGGCTACACCTTC
TRBD2 | TRBJ2-7 | TRBV20-1 | - | CSARTTSGSHEQYF | TGCAGTGCTAGGACGACTAGCGGGAGCCACGAGCAGTACTTC
- | TRBJ1-5 | TRBV6-2/TRBV6-3 | few | CASSYALYGNQPQHF | TGTGCCAGCAGTTACGCCCTTTATGGGAATCAGCCCCAGCATTTT
TRBD1 | TRBJ2-3 | TRBV5-1 | - | CASSPLTGGARVDTQYF | TGCGCCAGCAGCCCCCTGACAGGGGGCGCTCGGGTAGATACGCAGTATTTT
- | TRBJ2-3 | TRBV18 | - | CASSATHSVRTQYF | TGTGCCAGCTCAGCTACTCATTCGGTCCGCACGCAGTATTTT
TRBD1 | TRBJ1-5 | TRBV2 | few | CASSYGQGDQPQHF | TGTGCCAGCAGTTATGGACAGGGGGATCAGCCCCAGCATTTT
- | TRBJ2-3 | TRBV7-9 | - | CASSFAPTRDTQYF | TGTGCCAGCAGCTTTGCCCCTACCAGAGATACGCAGTATTTT
TRBD1 | TRBJ2-3 | TRBV5-1 | many | CASSMTGTVGDTQYF | TGCGCCAGCAGCATGACTGGGACAGTCGGAGATACGCAGTATTTT
TRBD1 | TRBJ2-5 | TRBV9 | few | CASSPQGQGVTQYF | TGTGCCAGCAGCCCCCAGGGACAGGGAGTGACCCAGTACTTC
- | TRBJ2-1 | TRBV10-3 | many | CAISESGGGRNEQFF | TGTGCCATCAGTGAGTCGGGTGGGGGGCGGAATGAGCAGTTCTTC
TRBD2 | TRBJ2-7 | TRBV20-1 | few | CSARRGGRAYEQYF | TGCAGTGCTAGGAGGGGCGGGAGGGCCTACGAGCAGTACTTC